This T cell receptor (beta chain) was obtained from a study of shared clonotypes between healthy human individuals. In germline, CDR1 is SGHAT, CDR2 FQNNGV. Trimming took 2 bases from V and 4 from J; bases not matched to a gene: 6. The CDR3 covers 16 residues. The table came from immunoSEQ multiplex PCR; TCRdb's copy has only in-frame clones and leaves some out. The sample consists of 1.5 million to 1.9 million clones, roughly 98% of them appearing once. Regarding this clone: Its antigen is currently unknown.

Whole-study results and caveats: Four donors had 5% to 6% of their naive CD4 clonotypes in common.

The receptor was isolated from a man aged 25 to 40 in good health. The source material was naive CD4+ T cells sorted from blood. The subset was: CD45RA+ positively selected. The V and J genes are TRBV11-2 and TRBJ2-1; 9 bases are a match to TRBD2. The CDR3 nucleotides read TGTGCCAGCAGCTTACTCAGCGGGAGGACTTACAATGAGCAGTTCTTC. It yields the protein CASSLLSGRTYNEQFF.